This entry lists 4 T cell receptor beta chains sequenced from one sample in a study of blood T cell repertoires in COVID-19. TCRdb's table, derived via immunoSEQ multiplex PCR, lists solely in-frame clones and lacks some. The sample has 200,000 or so clones; roughly four fifths are singletons. The sample consisted of peripheral blood. All receptors come from a woman aged 60 to 75 with acute or convalescent COVID-19.

The chain uses TRBV4-2 and TRBJ2-3; 12 nucleotides match TRBD2. This CDR3 contains 16 residues. V shed 6 bases, J shed 1 base, and the junction held 5 bases outside the gene matches. Germline CDR1 LGHNA, CDR2 YNFKEQ. CDR3: CASRSGLAGRTDTQYF. Written as DNA, the CDR3 is TGTGCCAGCAGATCAGGACTAGCGGGACGCACAGATACGCAGTATTTT.

The rearrangement uses TRBV6-5 and TRBJ2-2; weak D call: TRBD1 (7 bases). Germline V lookup: CDR1 MNHEY, CDR2 SVGAGI. The CDR3 has 13 amino acids. Trimming took off 7 bases at V and 6 bases at J, with 12 bases between the two ends. CDR3 amino acids: CASNRGGAGELFF. CDR3 nucleotides: TGTGCCAGCAACAGGGGAGGCGCCGGGGAGCTGTTTTTT.

This sequence joins TRBV27 and TRBJ2-5, with D tentatively TRBD2 (7 bases). The germline V gene has CDR1 MNHEY and CDR2 SMNVEV (reference sequence). Between the trimmed V and J ends, which lost 2 bases and 11 bases, there was a span of 9 bases. CDR3 length equals 11 residues. CDR3 region: CASSLGGAQYF. The CDR3 DNA is TGTGCCAGCAGTTTAGGGGGGGCGCAGTACTTC.

This clone showed up just once. This chain links TRBV2 with TRBJ1-2; D unclear. CDR1 and CDR2 (germline): SNHLY, FYNNEI. The CDR3 extends over 13 amino acids. Trimming pared 9 bases from V and 6 bases from J, leaving 17 bases between. As DNA, the CDR3 is TGTGCCAGTGCTGTGGGTCCGGGAAATGGCTACACCTTC. This translates into CASAVGPGNGYTF.